What follows describes a single T cell receptor beta chain. This clonotype has only a few counts. The antigen it binds to is not known. No base quality information exists; no much larger clone differs at one position. Hyperthyroidism patients were newly diagnosed, with disease duration under 2 months, and aged 18 to 65 years. Anyone with other autoimmune diseases, uncontrolled infections, pregnancy or lactation was excluded from the study. Clinical symptoms, serum thyroxine, TRAb, thyroid ultrasound and orbital computed tomography formed the basis of the diagnosis. Trizol reagent was used to extract the total RNA, and its quality was then checked on an Agilent 2100 Bioanalyzer. According to the germline V gene, CDR1 reads SGDLS and CDR2 reads YYNGEE. Taken from cysteine to phenylalanine, the CDR3 has 14 residues. The only DNA kept is the CDR3, 42 bases in frame from the first base. The germline V and J ends show losses of 4 bases and 6 bases respectively, and no gene match explains 9 bases of the junction.

TCR beta CDR3 regions were amplified from RNA transcripts for repertoire sequencing. HTBI primers and the Qiagen OneStep RT-PCR kit were used in a first-round RT-PCR, which was followed by a second-round multiplex PCR, size selection and purification. Libraries were sequenced on an Illumina HiSeq2000 using paired-end 100 bp reads. Per the authors' processing: SOAPnuke was used to process the reads, removing any read that contained adapters or uncalled bases, had a mean Phred below 15, or lacked an exact match to the constant primer or identifier. COPE v1.2.5 was used to merge the high-quality paired reads. Each unique nucleotide sequence was defined as a clonotype, and clonotypes were aligned to IMGT TRB V, D and J references with MiTCR v1.1. The analysis was limited to V-J combinations with a frequency above 0.0001, which together covered 99.2% of repertoires. For each V-J combination, a TCR clonal expansion and chaos score was defined as F50 clonal expansion divided by the chaos observed in the TCRdist matrix. Welch's t-statistics and random forest were used to reduce the features to about 14 V-J combinations, which were then used as input to a naive Bayes classifier. The Morisita-Horn index was used to measure how similar the thyroid and blood repertoires were. TCRdb applied fastp at Q25 and MiXCR to the public reads, then kept only in-frame beta chains. Rows matching on CDR3 protein sequence are summarized as one entry with the most common DNA and genes. These V and J calls are TCRdb output, not the study's own analysis. A total of 500,000 to 700,000 distinct CDR3 sequences appear in this sample, approximately 37% of them only once. The ten top clones hold approximately 4.1% of the sample.

This sample was included in a study of Graves' ophthalmopathy and Graves' hyperthyroidism (dated by TCRdb to the late 2010s). Background on the whole study: A patient counted as having stable hyperthyroidism if there was no progression to ophthalmopathy within 18 months of follow-up. The study used signatures of the TCR beta repertoire to tell Graves' ophthalmopathy apart from Graves' hyperthyroidism and to predict which patients would progress to ophthalmopathy. In total, some 130 blood samples were TCR-sequenced: around 42 ophthalmopathy, some 75 hyperthyroidism and some 17 hyperthyroidism-to-ophthalmopathy patients. A discovery set of 95 to 100 patients (43 ophthalmopathy, 55 to 60 stable hyperthyroidism) was enrolled to explore V-J signatures distinguishing ophthalmopathy from hyperthyroidism. An independent validation cohort was composed of 18 hyperthyroidism patients and about 17 patients who later progressed from hyperthyroidism to ophthalmopathy. In several hyperthyroidism patients, the T-cell repertoire of thyroid tissue was compared with the T-cell repertoire of blood. Following sampling, methimazole starting at 30 mg daily was administered to hyperthyroidism patients, and high-dose intravenous methylprednisolone was administered to ophthalmopathy patients.

What the authors observed across the whole study: In validation, the model predicted ophthalmopathy progression with about 70% sensitivity and around 72% specificity; around twelve predicted patients were CT-confirmed with GO in a median of approximately 6.5 months. Sample size was not predetermined statistically, and investigators were not blinded to group allocation. Among expanded thyroid clonotypes with frequency above 0.001, most also showed up in blood, which suggests that blood repertoires may reflect the thyroid immune response. The 13-signature model separated ophthalmopathy from stable hyperthyroidism with approximately 85% sensitivity and 81.08% specificity in cross-validation, and 80%/75% in the test set.

This chain joins TRBV9 to TRBJ1-1, with TRBD1 identical over 7 junction bases. What was sequenced was peripheral blood or thyroid tissue (not recorded which). The TCR originated in an adult man with Graves' hyperthyroidism. CDR3 protein: CASSQTGYSAEAFF. The nucleotides read TGTGCCAGCAGCCAGACAGGGTATTCTGCTGAAGCTTTCTTT.